This entry is about one T cell receptor beta chain. This record comes from a study of blood T cell repertoires in COVID-19. In the study overall: Italy, Spain and the United States were the sources of the convalescent and acute COVID-19 samples. Nucleic acid was either cDNA or gDNA, and it came from T cells, B-cell-depleted T cells, or PBMCs.

Per germline, CDR1 SQVTM and CDR2 ANQGSEA. The length of the CDR3 is 13 residues. Unmatched junction bases numbered 6, after V lost 4 bases and J lost 6 bases. Original analysis: Nucleated cell number was recorded as an estimate derived from reference gene primer amplification. Measured with immunoSEQ multiplex PCR; TCRdb has only the in-frame clones, and not every one. V and J calls and clone size follow that table, whereas D and trimming were derived from the DNA. Among about 53,000 clones listed, 65% to 80% were seen once. The rearrangement links TRBV29-1 to TRBJ2-5, with 9 bases lining up with TRBD1. The sample consisted of peripheral blood. The TCR originated in a man between 65 and 80 years old with active or convalescent COVID-19. CDR3 DNA: TGCAGCGTTGGTGAGACAGGGGGTCAGACCCAGTACTTC. It yields the protein CSVGETGGQTQYF.